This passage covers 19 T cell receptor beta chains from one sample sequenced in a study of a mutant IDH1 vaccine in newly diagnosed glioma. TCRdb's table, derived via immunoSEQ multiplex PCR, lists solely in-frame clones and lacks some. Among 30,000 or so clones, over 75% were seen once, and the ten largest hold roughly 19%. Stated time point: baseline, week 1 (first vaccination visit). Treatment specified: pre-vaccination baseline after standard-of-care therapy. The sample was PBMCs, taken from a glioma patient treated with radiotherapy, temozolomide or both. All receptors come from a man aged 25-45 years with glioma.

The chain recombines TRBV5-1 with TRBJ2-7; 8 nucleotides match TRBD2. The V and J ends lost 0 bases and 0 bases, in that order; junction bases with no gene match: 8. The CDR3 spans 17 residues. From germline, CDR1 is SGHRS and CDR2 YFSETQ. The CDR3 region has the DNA TGCGCCAGCAGCTTGGCGGGGGGGGCAGAGAGCTCCTACGAGCAGTACTTC. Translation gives CASSLAGGAESSYEQYF.

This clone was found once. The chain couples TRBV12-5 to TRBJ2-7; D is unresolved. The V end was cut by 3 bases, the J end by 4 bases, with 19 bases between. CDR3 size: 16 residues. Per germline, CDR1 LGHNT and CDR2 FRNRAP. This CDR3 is CASGFMVMVLKYEQYF. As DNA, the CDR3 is TGTGCTAGTGGTTTCATGGTGATGGTCTTGAAATACGAGCAGTACTTC.

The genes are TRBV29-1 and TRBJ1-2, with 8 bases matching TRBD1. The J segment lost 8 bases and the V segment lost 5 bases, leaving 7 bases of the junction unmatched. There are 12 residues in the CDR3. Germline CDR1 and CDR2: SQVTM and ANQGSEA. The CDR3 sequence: CSVRTGNGGYTF. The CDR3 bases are TGCAGCGTTCGGACAGGGAATGGGGGCTACACCTTC.

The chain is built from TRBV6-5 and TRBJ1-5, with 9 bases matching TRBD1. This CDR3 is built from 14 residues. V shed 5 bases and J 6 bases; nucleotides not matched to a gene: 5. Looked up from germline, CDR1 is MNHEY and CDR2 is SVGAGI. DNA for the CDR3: TGTGCCAGCAGTCGACAGGGGGGTGGTCAGCCCCAGCATTTT. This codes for CASSRQGGGQPQHF.

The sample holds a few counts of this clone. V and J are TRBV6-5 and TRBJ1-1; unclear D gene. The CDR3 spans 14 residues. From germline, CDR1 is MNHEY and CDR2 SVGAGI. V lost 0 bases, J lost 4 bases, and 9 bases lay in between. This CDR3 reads CASSYSTAITEAFF. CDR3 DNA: TGTGCCAGCAGTTACTCGACTGCCATCACTGAAGCTTTCTTT.

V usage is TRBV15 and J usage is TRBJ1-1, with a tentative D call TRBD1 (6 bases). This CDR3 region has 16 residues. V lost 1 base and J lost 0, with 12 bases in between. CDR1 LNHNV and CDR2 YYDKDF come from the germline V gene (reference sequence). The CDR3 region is CATSRGSQGLNTEAFF. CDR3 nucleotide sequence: TGTGCCACCAGCAGAGGGTCACAGGGATTGAACACTGAAGCTTTCTTT.

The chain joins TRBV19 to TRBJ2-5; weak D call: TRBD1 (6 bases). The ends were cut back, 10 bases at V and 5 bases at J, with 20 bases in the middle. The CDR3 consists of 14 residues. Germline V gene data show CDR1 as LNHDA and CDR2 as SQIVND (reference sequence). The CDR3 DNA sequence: TGTGCCACCAGCCTGGGACACATCGAGGAGACCCAGTACTTC. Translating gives CATSLGHIEETQYF.

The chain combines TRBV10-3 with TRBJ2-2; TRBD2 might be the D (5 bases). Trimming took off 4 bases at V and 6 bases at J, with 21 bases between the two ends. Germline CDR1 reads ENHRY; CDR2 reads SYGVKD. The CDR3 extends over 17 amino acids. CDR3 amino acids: CAISVWPMAEGPGELFF. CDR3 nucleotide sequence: TGTGCCATCAGTGTCTGGCCTATGGCAGAGGGTCCCGGGGAGCTGTTTTTT.

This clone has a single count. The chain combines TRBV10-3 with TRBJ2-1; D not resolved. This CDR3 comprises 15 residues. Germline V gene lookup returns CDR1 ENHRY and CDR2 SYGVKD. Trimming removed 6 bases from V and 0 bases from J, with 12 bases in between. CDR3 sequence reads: CAIRNELSSYNEQFF. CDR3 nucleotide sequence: TGTGCCATCAGAAACGAGTTGAGCTCCTACAATGAGCAGTTCTTC.

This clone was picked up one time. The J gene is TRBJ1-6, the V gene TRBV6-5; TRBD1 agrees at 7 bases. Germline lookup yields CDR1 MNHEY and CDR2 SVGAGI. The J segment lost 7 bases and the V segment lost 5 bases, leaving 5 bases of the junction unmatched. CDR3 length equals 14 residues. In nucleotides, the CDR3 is TGTGCCAGCAGTAACAGGGGAGGGAATTCACCCCTCCACTTT. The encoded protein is CASSNRGGNSPLHF.

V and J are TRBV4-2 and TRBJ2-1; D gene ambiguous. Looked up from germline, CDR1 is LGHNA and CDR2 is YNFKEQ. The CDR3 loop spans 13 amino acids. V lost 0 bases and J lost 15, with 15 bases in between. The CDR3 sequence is CASSQDPPAPAFF. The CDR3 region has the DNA TGTGCCAGCAGCCAAGATCCCCCGGCCCCGGCGTTCTTC.

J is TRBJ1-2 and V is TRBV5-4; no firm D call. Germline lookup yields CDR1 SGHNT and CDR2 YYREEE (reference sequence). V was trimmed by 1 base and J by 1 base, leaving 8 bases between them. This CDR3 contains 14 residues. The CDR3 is CASSLFFDNYGYTF. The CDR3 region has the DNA TGTGCCAGCAGCTTGTTTTTCGATAACTATGGCTACACCTTC. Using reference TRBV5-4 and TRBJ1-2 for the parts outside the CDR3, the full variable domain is ETGVTQSPTHLIKTRGQQVTLRCSSQSGHNTVSWYQQALGQGPQFIFQYYREEENGRGNFPPRFSGLQFPNYSSELNVNALELDDSALYLCASSLFFDNYGYTFGSGTRLTVV.

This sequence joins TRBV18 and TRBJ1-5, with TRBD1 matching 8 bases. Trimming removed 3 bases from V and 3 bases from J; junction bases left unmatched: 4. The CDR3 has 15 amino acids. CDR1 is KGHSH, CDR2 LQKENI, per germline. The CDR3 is CASSPWTGSNQPQHF. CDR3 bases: TGTGCCAGCTCACCCTGGACAGGGTCCAATCAGCCCCAGCATTTT.

The CDR3 spells CASSGLAGFYEQYF. The CDR3 coding sequence is TGCGCCAGCTCCGGACTAGCGGGATTTTACGAGCAGTACTTC. The chain joins TRBV10-2 to TRBJ2-5; 12 bases line up with TRBD2. The J call may not be correct, given that the DNA end is closer to TRBJ2-7. Germline V gene data show CDR1 as WSHSY and CDR2 as SAAADI. The CDR3 loop spans 14 amino acids.

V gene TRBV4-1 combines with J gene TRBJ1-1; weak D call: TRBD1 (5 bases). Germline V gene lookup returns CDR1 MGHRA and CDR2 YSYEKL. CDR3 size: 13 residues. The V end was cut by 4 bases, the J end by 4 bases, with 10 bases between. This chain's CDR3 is CASSLQRGTEAFF. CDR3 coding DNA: TGCGCCAGCAGCCTACAGAGGGGCACTGAAGCTTTCTTT.

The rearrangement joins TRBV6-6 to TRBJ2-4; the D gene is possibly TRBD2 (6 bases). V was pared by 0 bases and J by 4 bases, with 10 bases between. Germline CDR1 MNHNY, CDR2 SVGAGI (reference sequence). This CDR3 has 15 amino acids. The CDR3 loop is CASSYSASGKNIQYF. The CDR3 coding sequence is TGTGCCAGCAGTTACTCGGCGAGCGGGAAAAACATTCAGTACTTC.

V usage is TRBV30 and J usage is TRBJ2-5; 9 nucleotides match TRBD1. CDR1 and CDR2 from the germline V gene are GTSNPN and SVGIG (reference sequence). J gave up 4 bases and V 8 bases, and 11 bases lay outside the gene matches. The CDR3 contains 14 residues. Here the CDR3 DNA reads TGTGCCCGCAGAGGGGGACAGGGTTTAGAGACCCAGTACTTC. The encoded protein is CARRGGQGLETQYF.

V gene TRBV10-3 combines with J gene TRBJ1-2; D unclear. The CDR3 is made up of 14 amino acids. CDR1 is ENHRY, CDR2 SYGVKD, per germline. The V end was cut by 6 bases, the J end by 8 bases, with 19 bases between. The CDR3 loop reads CAIREGPGFGGYTF. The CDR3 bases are TGTGCCATCAGGGAGGGCCCGGGGTTTGGGGGCTACACCTTC.

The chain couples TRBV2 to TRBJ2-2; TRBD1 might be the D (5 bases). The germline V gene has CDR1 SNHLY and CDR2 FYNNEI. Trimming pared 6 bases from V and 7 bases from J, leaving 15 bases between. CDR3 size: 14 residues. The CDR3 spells CASRGRDRGGELFF. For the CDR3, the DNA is TGTGCCAGCAGGGGCAGGGATCGAGGCGGGGAGCTGTTTTTT.